One and the same sample provided the 28 T cell receptor beta chains below, sequenced in a study of cytomegalovirus exposure and HLA in healthy donors. PCR was performed using 60 Vbeta and 13 Jbeta primers. Using immunoSEQ multiplex PCR, the repertoire was profiled, and TCRdb retains in-frame clones only, with some absent. This sample has some 130,000 clones, with 80% found just once. The sequenced material came from PBMCs. These receptors all stem from a man in his thirties or forties in good health and CMV-seronegative.

This clone was observed a handful of times. The V and J genes are TRBV19 and TRBJ2-2; 14 positions agree with TRBD2. Trimming at V came to 8 bases and at J to 7 bases, leaving 3 bases not matched to a gene. This CDR3 contains 14 residues. From germline, CDR1 is LNHDA and CDR2 SQIVND (reference sequence). Here the CDR3 reads CASGGLAGVGELFF. The CDR3 DNA is TGTGCCAGTGGGGGACTAGCGGGAGTCGGGGAGCTGTTTTTT.

The V gene is TRBV2, the J gene TRBJ2-5; D might be TRBD2 (5 bases). Trimming cost V 1 base and J 14 bases, with 11 bases left between them. The V gene's germline CDR1 is SNHLY and CDR2 FYNNEI. CDR3 length equals 11 residues. In DNA, the CDR3 is TGTGCCAGCAGTGAAGGGCCACGGGAATACTTC. It translates to CASSEGPREYF.

This clone was seen more than once but under ten times. The chain employs TRBV4-1 and TRBJ2-7, with 7 bases lining up with TRBD2. Germline assignment: CDR1 MGHRA and CDR2 YSYEKL. V lost 0 bases to trimming and J lost 0 bases; unmatched junction nucleotides: 5. The CDR3 spans 16 residues. This CDR3 reads CASSQEPAGTSYEQYF. The CDR3 region has the DNA TGCGCCAGCAGCCAAGAACCAGCGGGAACCTCCTACGAGCAGTACTTC.

The V call is TRBV6-6, the J call TRBJ2-3; 10 nucleotides agree with TRBD2. After removal of 8 bases from V and 2 bases from J, the junction contained 4 bases not matched to a gene. Germline V gene data show CDR1 as MNHNY and CDR2 as SVGAGI (reference sequence). This CDR3 comprises 14 residues. CDR3 nucleotide sequence: TGTGCCAGCCTAGCGGGAGATCCCACAGATACGCAGTATTTT. Translation: CASLAGDPTDTQYF.

The chain carries TRBV30 and TRBJ2-1; TRBD2 agrees at 8 bases. Germline V gene data show CDR1 as GTSNPN and CDR2 as SVGIG (reference sequence). V was pared by 1 base and J by 7 bases, with 12 bases of the junction left unmatched. The CDR3 loop spans 16 amino acids. The CDR3 DNA sequence: TGTGCCTGGAGTGCTGCCCCCGGACTAGCAGGTAATGAGCAGTTCTTC. Protein sequence: CAWSAAPGLAGNEQFF. The whole variable domain, remainder taken from reference TRBV30 and TRBJ2-1, is SQTIHQWPATLVQPVGSPLSLECTVEGTSNPNLYWYRQAAGRGLQLLFYSVGIGQISSEVPQNLSASRPQDRQFILSSKKLLLSDSGFYLCAWSAAPGLAGNEQFFGPGTRLTVL.

The chain carries TRBV29-1 and TRBJ1-2, with D maybe TRBD1 (5 bases). The ends were cut back, 7 bases at V and 4 bases at J, with 25 bases in the middle. The germline V gene encodes CDR1 SQVTM and CDR2 ANQGSEA. This CDR3 is built from 16 residues. CDR3 bases: TGCAGCGCCTATGGGGCACAAAGGTCCTCTTCCTATGGCTACACCTTC. Protein: CSAYGAQRSSSYGYTF.

This rearrangement joins TRBV10-2 to TRBJ1-5; the D is unclear. Germline V gene data show CDR1 as WSHSY and CDR2 as SAAADI. The V gene lost 5 bases and the J gene lost 6 bases, with 14 bases spanning the gap. This CDR3 spans 14 amino acids. The CDR3 coding sequence is TGCGCCAGCAGTAATATCCCAGGAACTCAGCCCCAGCATTTT. Encoded protein: CASSNIPGTQPQHF.

The chain recombines TRBV28 with TRBJ2-1, with 7 nucleotides matching TRBD2. The V gene end was trimmed by 4 bases and the J gene end by 3 bases; junction bases not matched to a gene: 6. CDR1 is MDHEN and CDR2 is SYDVKM in the germline V gene. The CDR3 runs to 15 residues. CDR3 coding DNA: TGTGCCAGCAGTTCTATCCGGGACTACTACAATGAGCAGTTCTTC. Amino acids: CASSSIRDYYNEQFF.

The chain recombines TRBV6-1 with TRBJ2-7; weak D call: TRBD1 (5 bases). The CDR3 totals 13 residues. Germline V gives CDR1 MNHNS, CDR2 SASEGT. Trimming left V 6 bases short and J 0 bases short, with 9 bases between. The CDR3, as DNA: TGTGCCAGCAGGACAGCGAGCTCCTACGAGCAGTACTTC. Encoded protein: CASRTASSYEQYF.

This clone has just a few counts. V usage is TRBV5-6 and J usage is TRBJ1-1; TRBD1 is a possible D gene (6 bases). The CDR3 consists of 14 residues. Germline V CDR1 and CDR2: SGHDT, YYEEEE. The germline V and J ends were trimmed by 3 bases and 8 bases, with 17 bases remaining between them. CDR3 in amino acids: CASSSGTPATEAFF. In nucleotides, the CDR3 is TGTGCCAGCAGCTCCGGGACACCAGCGACCGAAGCTTTCTTT.

The rearrangement joins TRBV5-1 to TRBJ2-7, with 10 positions matching TRBD1. The J segment lost 4 bases and the V segment lost 7 bases, leaving 14 bases of the junction unmatched. This CDR3 is 16 amino acids long. Germline V gives CDR1 SGHRS, CDR2 YFSETQ. CDR3 in DNA: TGCGCCAGCTGGGAGCCGGGACAGGGGAGTGGGTACGAGCAGTACTTC. The encoded protein is CASWEPGQGSGYEQYF.

This clone was detected only once. V gene TRBV28 combines with J gene TRBJ1-2; D unresolved. The ends were cut back, 6 bases at V and 5 bases at J, with 7 bases in the middle. This CDR3 contains 11 residues. Germline loops: CDR1 MDHEN, CDR2 SYDVKM. The CDR3 spells CASSPEYGYTF. The CDR3 bases are TGTGCCAGCAGCCCGGAGTATGGCTACACCTTC.

The sample holds one count of this clone. The chain joins TRBV30 to TRBJ1-3; unclear D gene. The CDR3 is 14 amino acids. Deletions cut 3 bases from V and 0 bases from J, with 9 bases between. Germline V gives CDR1 GTSNPN, CDR2 SVGIG (reference sequence). The CDR3 protein is CAWRRLSSGNTIYF. The CDR3 DNA sequence: TGTGCCTGGAGGCGGCTAAGCTCTGGAAACACCATATATTTT.

The CDR3 sequence: CASSYSGTSGSWEQYF. In DNA, the CDR3 is TGTGCCAGCAGTTACTCGGGTACTAGCGGGAGCTGGGAGCAGTACTTC. The rearrangement uses TRBV6-5 and TRBJ2-7, with 11 bases identical to TRBD2. The CDR3 runs to 16 residues. Germline V gives CDR1 MNHEY, CDR2 SVGAGI. Unmatched junction bases numbered 8, after V lost 0 bases and J lost 7 bases.

V usage is TRBV7-8 and J usage is TRBJ1-5; no firm D call. Germline V gene sequence: CDR1 SGHVS, CDR2 FQNEAQ. The V and J ends lost 1 base and 4 bases respectively, with 8 bases between them. This CDR3 is built from 14 residues. CDR3 sequence (DNA): TGTGCCAGCAGCTTAGGTGCAGGAAATCAGCCCCAGCATTTT. Its protein is CASSLGAGNQPQHF.

The rearrangement joins TRBV9 to TRBJ1-2, with 8 positions matching TRBD1. Germline V gives CDR1 SGDLS, CDR2 YYNGEE. After removal of 4 bases from V and 8 bases from J, the junction contained 7 bases not matched to a gene. CDR3 length: 13 amino acids. In DNA form, the CDR3 reads TGTGCCAGCAGCACGTCAGGGGGCCGGGGCTACACCTTC. This translates into CASSTSGGRGYTF.

CDR3 coding DNA: TGCAGTGCCCCAGGTGCCGGGGAGCTGTTTTTT. Amino acid sequence: CSAPGAGELFF. The chain uses TRBV20-1 and TRBJ2-2; unclear D gene. Germline V gene lookup returns CDR1 DFQATT and CDR2 SNEGSKA (reference sequence). V was cut by 6 bases and J by 6 bases, with 8 bases left in between. CDR3 size: 11 residues.

In its sample, this clone was seen once. The V and J genes are TRBV27 and TRBJ1-1, with 8 bases that match TRBD1. Germline V gene lookup returns CDR1 MNHEY and CDR2 SMNVEV (reference sequence). V gave up 10 bases and J gave up 6 bases; unmatched junction bases: 7. The CDR3 consists of 12 residues. The CDR3 DNA sequence: TGTGCCACAAGACAGGGGAAGGCTGAAGCTTTCTTT. Translated, it gives CATRQGKAEAFF.

The chain links TRBV28 to TRBJ2-5, with 10 bases fitting TRBD2. V was clipped by 7 bases and J by 1 base; unmatched bases: 12. In germline, CDR1 is MDHEN, CDR2 SYDVKM. The CDR3 totals 17 residues. The CDR3 bases are TGTGCCAGCACCACTCCTTCTAGCGGGAGTTCCCAAGAGACCCAGTACTTC. As protein: CASTTPSSGSSQETQYF.

This clone was recorded once. This CDR3 is also generated by other DNA sequences in the sample. The chain joins TRBV30 to TRBJ2-1; D gene unclear. Germline-derived CDR1 and CDR2 are GTSNPN and SVGIG (reference sequence). The V gene lost 3 bases and the J gene lost 1 base, with 7 bases spanning the gap. The CDR3 sequence is 13 residues long. CDR3 in amino acids: CAWSLSSYNEQFF. The DNA for the CDR3 is TGTGCCTGGAGCCTCAGTTCCTACAATGAGCAGTTCTTC.

J is TRBJ2-1 and V is TRBV4-1; possible D gene TRBD2, 6 bases. CDR3 length: 15 amino acids. Trimming left V 2 bases short and J 10 bases short, with 18 bases between. Germline V gene data show CDR1 as MGHRA and CDR2 as YSYEKL. Here the CDR3 reads CASSQIRLVHWEQFF. The DNA for the CDR3 is TGCGCCAGCAGCCAAATTAGACTAGTTCACTGGGAGCAGTTCTTC.

The chain carries TRBV29-1 and TRBJ1-2; 12 positions match TRBD1. The CDR3 totals 14 residues. CDR1 and CDR2 from the germline V gene are SQVTM and ANQGSEA. With 3 bases clipped from V and 8 bases from J, the junction kept 7 bases outside the gene matches. DNA of the CDR3: TGCAGCGTTGATACGGGACAGGGGGCGGAGGGCTACACCTTC. Amino acid sequence: CSVDTGQGAEGYTF.

J is TRBJ1-5 and V is TRBV27; 8 bases agree with TRBD1. The CDR3 loop spans 14 amino acids. V shed 5 bases, J shed 8 bases, and the junction held 8 bases outside the gene matches. Germline V gives CDR1 MNHEY, CDR2 SMNVEV (reference sequence). The CDR3 region is CASSPDRGGEPQHF. CDR3 sequence (DNA): TGTGCCAGCAGTCCCGACAGGGGAGGGGAGCCCCAGCATTTT.

The gene calls are TRBV19 and TRBJ2-7; D is possibly TRBD1 (6 bases). Germline CDR1 reads LNHDA; CDR2 reads SQIVND (reference sequence). The CDR3 runs 14 residues. The germline V and J ends were trimmed by 3 bases and 3 bases, with 12 bases remaining between them. CDR3 in amino acids: CASSIVGGHYEQYF. CDR3 in DNA: TGTGCCAGTAGTATCGTAGGGGGACACTACGAGCAGTACTTC.

The J gene is TRBJ2-3, the V gene TRBV28; D perhaps matches TRBD2 (6 bases). Per germline, CDR1 MDHEN and CDR2 SYDVKM. V lost 6 bases, J lost 8 bases, and 12 bases lay in between. The CDR3 covers 12 residues. In DNA form, the CDR3 reads TGTGCCAGCAGCCTTGGGGAGGTTACGCAGTATTTT. This translates into CASSLGEVTQYF.

This chain joins TRBV5-4 and TRBJ2-7; TRBD2 matches 8 bases. CDR3 length: 15 amino acids. The germline gives CDR1 SGHNT, CDR2 YYREEE (reference sequence). The V and J ends lost 2 bases and 2 bases, in that order; junction bases with no gene match: 6. The CDR3 loop reads CASSFPGRAPYEQYF. The CDR3 DNA sequence: TGTGCCAGCAGCTTTCCCGGGAGGGCCCCCTACGAGCAGTACTTC.

V is TRBV19 and J is TRBJ1-1, with D possibly TRBD1 on 5 matching bases. The CDR3 has 13 amino acids. Per the germline V gene, CDR1 is LNHDA and CDR2 is SQIVND (reference sequence). Trimming removed 6 bases from V and 6 bases from J, with 14 bases in between. The DNA for the CDR3 is TGTGCCAGTAGCTCCGATGGACATTCTGAAGCTTTCTTT. Translation: CASSSDGHSEAFF.

The genes are TRBV2 and TRBJ2-3; D is unresolved. V dropped 4 bases and J dropped 2 bases, with 10 bases sitting between them. Germline lookup yields CDR1 SNHLY and CDR2 FYNNEI. The CDR3 consists of 14 residues. CDR3 protein: CASSVRVTTDTQYF. The DNA of the CDR3 is TGTGCCAGCAGTGTTCGGGTTACCACAGATACGCAGTATTTT. Drawing the rest from reference TRBV2 and TRBJ2-3, the complete variable domain is EPEVTQTPSHQVTQMGQEVILRCVPISNHLYFYWYRQILGQKVEFLVSFYNNEISEKSEIFDDQFSVERPDGSNFTLKIRSTKLEDSAMYFCASSVRVTTDTQYFGPGTRLTVL.